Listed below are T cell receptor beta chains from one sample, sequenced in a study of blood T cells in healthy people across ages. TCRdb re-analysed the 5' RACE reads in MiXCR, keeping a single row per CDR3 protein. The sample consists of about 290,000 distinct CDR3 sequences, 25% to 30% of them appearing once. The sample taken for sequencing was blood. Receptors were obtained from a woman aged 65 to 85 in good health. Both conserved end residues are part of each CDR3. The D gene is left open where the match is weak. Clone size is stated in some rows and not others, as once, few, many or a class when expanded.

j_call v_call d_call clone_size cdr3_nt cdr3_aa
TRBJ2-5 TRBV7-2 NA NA TGTGCCAGCAGCTTAGTAGGGTCATGGGAGACCCAGTACTTC CASSLVGSWETQYF
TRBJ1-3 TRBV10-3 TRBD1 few TGTGCCATCACTGAACAGGGGACTGGAAACACCATATATTTT CAITEQGTGNTIYF
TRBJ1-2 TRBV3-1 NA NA TGTGCCAGCCGCCAGGGTTCCTACGGCTACACCTTC CASRQGSYGYTF
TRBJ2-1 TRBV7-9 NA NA TGTGCCAGCTATGCAGGGAAAGGGAATGAGCAGTTCTTC CASYAGKGNEQFF
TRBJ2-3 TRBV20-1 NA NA TGCAGTGCTAGAGTCACGGCTAGCTTGTCCCCAGATACGCAGTATTTT CSARVTASLSPDTQYF
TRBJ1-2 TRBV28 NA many TGTGCCAGCAGTTCGGACTTCCCGGGGAATGGCTACACCTTC CASSSDFPGNGYTF
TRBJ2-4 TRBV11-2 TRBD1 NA TGTGCCAGCAGCTTGATGACAGGGCCCCAAAACATTCAGTACTTC CASSLMTGPQNIQYF
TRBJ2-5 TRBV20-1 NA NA TGCAGTGCTAATGGTGGGATGGAGACCCAGTACTTC CSANGGMETQYF
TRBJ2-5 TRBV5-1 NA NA TGCGCCAGCAGCCTGACCGCCGTAACGGGAGCAACAGAGACCCAGTACTTC CASSLTAVTGATETQYF
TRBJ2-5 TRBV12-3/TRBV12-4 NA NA TGTGCCAGCAGTTTTGGGCAAATCGAGACCCAGTACTTC CASSFGQIETQYF
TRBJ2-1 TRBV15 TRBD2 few TGTGCCACCAGCAGAGATGGGAGCGGCGGGGAGGGCAATGAGCAGTTCTTC CATSRDGSGGEGNEQFF
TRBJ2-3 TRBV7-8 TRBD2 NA TGTGCCAGCAGCTTTGAGGCTAGCGGGGGCACAGATACGCAGAATTTT CASSFEASGGTDTQNF
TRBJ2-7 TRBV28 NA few TGTGCCAGCAGTGGACTACCCCCCTACGAGCAGTACTTC CASSGLPPYEQYF
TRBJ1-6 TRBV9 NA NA TGTGCCAGCAGGAGGGACCCAAGCTCCTATAATTCACCCCTCCACTTT CASRRDPSSYNSPLHF
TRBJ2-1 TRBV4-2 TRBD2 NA TGTGCCAGCAGCCAAGCGGGCATAGCGGGAGGTACCTACAATGAGCAGTTCTTC CASSQAGIAGGTYNEQFF
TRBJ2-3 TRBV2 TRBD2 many TGTGCCGGAGGACTAGTCCCAGATACGCAGTATTTT CAGGLVPDTQYF
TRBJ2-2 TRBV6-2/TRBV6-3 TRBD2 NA TGTGCCAGTTCGGGACTAGCGGGAGTGGTATCCGGGGAGCTGTTTTTT CASSGLAGVVSGELFF
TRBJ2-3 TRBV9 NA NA TGTGCCAGCGGGGGGTCTCGCACAGATACGCAGTATTTT CASGGSRTDTQYF
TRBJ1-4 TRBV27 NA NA TGTGCCAGCAGTTTATCGCCGCGTATGACAACTAATGAAAAACTGTTTTTT CASSLSPRMTTNEKLFF
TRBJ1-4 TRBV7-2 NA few TGTGCCAGCAGCTTATCAGGGGTCAGAAATGAAAAACTGTTTTTT CASSLSGVRNEKLFF
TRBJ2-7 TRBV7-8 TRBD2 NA TGTGCCAGCAGCTTCGGGACTAGCTCGTACGAGCAGTACTTC CASSFGTSSYEQYF
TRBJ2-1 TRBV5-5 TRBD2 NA TGTGCCAGCAGCTTTCTAGCGGCCTACAATGAGCAGTTCTTC CASSFLAAYNEQFF
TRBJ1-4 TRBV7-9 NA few TGTGCCAGCAGCTCGTCCGGAGCAACTAATGAAAAACTGTTTTTT CASSSSGATNEKLFF
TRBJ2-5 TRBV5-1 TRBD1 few TGCGCCAGCAGCTTACAGGGGAAAGAGACCCAGTACTTC CASSLQGKETQYF
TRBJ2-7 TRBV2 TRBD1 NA TGTGCCAGCAGGCATGGACAGGGCTACAAGCAGTACTTC CASRHGQGYKQYF
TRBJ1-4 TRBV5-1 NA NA TGCGCCAGCAGTCCAGACCCCGGGACCCCGGTCGGACTGTTTTTT CASSPDPGTPVGLFF
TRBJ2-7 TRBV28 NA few TGTGCCAGCAAATCACGATCCTACGAGCAGTACTTC CASKSRSYEQYF
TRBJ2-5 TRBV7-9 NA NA TGTGCCAGCAGCCCGCGGGACAGCCTGGGAGAGACCCAGTACTTC CASSPRDSLGETQYF
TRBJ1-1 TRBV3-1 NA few TGTGCCAGCAGCCGGGACATACGTACTGAAGCTTTCTTT CASSRDIRTEAFF
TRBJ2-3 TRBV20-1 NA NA TGCAGTGCTAGGGATTCGAAGAGTTTT CSARDSKSF
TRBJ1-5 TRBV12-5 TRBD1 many TGTGCTAGTGGTTTGAAGGGGGCGACCCCTCTCGGAAATCAGCCCCAGCATTTT CASGLKGATPLGNQPQHF
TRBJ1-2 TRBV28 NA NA TGTGCCAGCAGTTGGGCCGGTAGAGTCGGCTATGGCTACACCTTC CASSWAGRVGYGYTF
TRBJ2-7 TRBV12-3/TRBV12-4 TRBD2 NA TGTGCCAGCAGTTTAAGGGCGGGGGAGATTTACGAGCAGTACTTC CASSLRAGEIYEQYF
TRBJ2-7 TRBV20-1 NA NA TGCAGTGCTGGATTAGCGTCCGCCGAGCAGTACTTC CSAGLASAEQYF
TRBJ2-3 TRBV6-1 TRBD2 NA TGTGCCAGCAGGAGCGATACTAGCGGGAGTGGTACGCAGTATTTT CASRSDTSGSGTQYF
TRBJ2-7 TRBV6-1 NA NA TGTGCCAGCGGTGAGCAGGGGAACCACGAGCAGTACTTC CASGEQGNHEQYF
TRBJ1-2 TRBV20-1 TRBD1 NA TGCAGTGCTACCTCAGGGGGCACTTTTGGCTACACCTTC CSATSGGTFGYTF
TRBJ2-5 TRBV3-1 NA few TGTGCCAGCAGCCAAGGAGCCCTGGATATTACCCAAGAGACCCAGTACTTC CASSQGALDITQETQYF
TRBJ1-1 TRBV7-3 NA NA TGTGCCAGCAGCTTAAACCCCGGGGTGGTAAACACTGAAGCTTTCTTT CASSLNPGVVNTEAFF
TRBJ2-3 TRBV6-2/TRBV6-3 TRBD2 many TGTGCCAGCAGGTCACTAGCGGGAGGGCCTAGTGATACGCAGTATTTT CASRSLAGGPSDTQYF
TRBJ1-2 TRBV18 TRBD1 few TGTGCCAGCTCATCACAGGGGGATGGCTACACCTTC CASSSQGDGYTF
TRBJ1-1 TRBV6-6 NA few TGTGCCTGCAGTTCTTGGGGCAGCGCGCTGGCTTTCTTT CACSSWGSALAFF
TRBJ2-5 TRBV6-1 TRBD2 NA TGTGCCAGCAGGGGGACTAGCCAAGAGACCCAGTACTTC CASRGTSQETQYF
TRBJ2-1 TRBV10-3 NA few TGTGCCATCAGGGGACCTCGAAATGAGCAGTTCTTC CAIRGPRNEQFF
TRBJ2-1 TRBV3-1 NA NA TGTGCCAGCAGCCAAGTCGACGGGGGTCTAGGGGCCTACAATGAGCAGTTCTTC CASSQVDGGLGAYNEQFF
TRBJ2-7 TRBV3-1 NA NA TGTGCCAGCAGTCGACAGCAGGGGACTCCTTCCTACGAGCAGTACTTC CASSRQQGTPSYEQYF
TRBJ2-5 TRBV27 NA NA TGTGCCAGCAGTTCGGATAACGAGGAGACCCAGTACTTC CASSSDNEETQYF
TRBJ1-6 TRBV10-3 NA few TGTGCCATCAGCCTACAGGCACGCTCCTATAATTCACCCCTCCACTTT CAISLQARSYNSPLHF
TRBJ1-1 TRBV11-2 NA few TGTGCCAGCAGCTTGGGGGGTCGGGCTGAAGCTTTCTTT CASSLGGRAEAFF
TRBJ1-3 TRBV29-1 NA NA TGCAGCGTTGAAGATGGGGGGGCTGGAAACACCATATATTTT CSVEDGGAGNTIYF
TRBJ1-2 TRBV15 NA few TGTGCCACCAGCAGAGCCCGCCCAGCCTATGGCTACACCTTC CATSRARPAYGYTF
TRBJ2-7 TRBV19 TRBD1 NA TGTGCCAGTAGTACCGGGGCCGACAGGGGGAAACCCTACGAGCAGTACTTC CASSTGADRGKPYEQYF
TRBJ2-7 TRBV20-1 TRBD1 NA TGCAGTGCCGCGGCGGACAGGGGCCACGAGCAGTACTTC CSAAADRGHEQYF
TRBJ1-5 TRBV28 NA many TGTGCCTCCAGGGAGGGCCTTAGCAATCAGCCCCAGCATTTT CASREGLSNQPQHF
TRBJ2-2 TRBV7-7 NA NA TGTGCTAGCAGCTTAGTAGCAGGGAACGGGGAGCTGTTTTTT CASSLVAGNGELFF
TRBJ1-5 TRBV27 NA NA TGTGCCAGCAGGTCCCTTTCCCTAGGCAATCAGCCCCAGCATTTC CASRSLSLGNQPQHF
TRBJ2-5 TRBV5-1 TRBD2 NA TGCGCCAGCAGCGATGTAGCGGGAGGGCAAGAGACCCAGTACTTC CASSDVAGGQETQYF
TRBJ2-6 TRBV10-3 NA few TGTGCCATCAATCGCTCTGGGGCCAACGTCCTGACTTTC CAINRSGANVLTF
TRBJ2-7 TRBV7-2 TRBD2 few TGTGCCAGCAGCCTGGGCGGGACTAGCAACTACGAGCAGTACTTC CASSLGGTSNYEQYF
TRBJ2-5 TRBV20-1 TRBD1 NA TGCAGTGCTATGTCCGGGACAGGTTCAGAAGAGACCCAGTACTTC CSAMSGTGSEETQYF